Below, 22 T cell receptor beta chains from the same sample are listed, as sequenced in a study of CD8+ T cells in alopecia areata. RNA extraction and reverse transcription yielded cDNA as sequencing template. Method: immunoSEQ multiplex PCR; TCRdb's copy keeps in-frame clones and lacks some. The data show 150,000 to 200,000 clones, with around 71% seen just once and 9.5% to 12% held by the top ten. The sample here was CD8+ T cells sorted from blood, taken at week 0. The receptors come from a human donor with alopecia areata.

This chain connects TRBV13 to TRBJ2-7, with 10 bases fitting TRBD2. The CDR3 consists of 16 residues. Germline V gene sequence: CDR1 PRHDT, CDR2 FYEKMQ (reference sequence). V was pared by 5 bases and J by 0 bases, with 7 bases of the junction left unmatched. This chain's CDR3 is CASSTKLAGFSYEQYF. DNA of the CDR3: TGTGCCAGCAGCACGAAACTAGCGGGGTTCTCCTACGAGCAGTACTTC.

Notes on this clone: One end of the junction does not line up with germline, which may come from a read error. The rearrangement links TRBV9 to TRBJ1-1, with D unresolved. Germline values: CDR1 SGDLS, CDR2 YYNGEE. CDR3 length: 9 amino acids. This chain's CDR3 is CASSVPALF. DNA for the CDR3: TGTGCCAGCAGCGTCCCGGCCCTCTTT.

This sequence joins TRBV5-6 and TRBJ2-1; no clear D gene. Trimming removed 0 bases at V and 8 bases at J, with 12 bases between. The germline V gene encodes CDR1 SGHDT and CDR2 YYEEEE. CDR3 length equals 14 residues. As DNA, the CDR3 is TGTGCCAGCAGCTTGGCCCCGTCCGGCGATGAGCAGTTCTTC. Translation gives CASSLAPSGDEQFF.

This chain joins TRBV5-1 and TRBJ1-1, with unresolved D. The CDR3 consists of 12 residues. The ends were cut back, 2 bases at V and 1 base at J, with 3 bases in the middle. CDR1 and CDR2 (germline): SGHRS, YFSETQ. This CDR3 reads CASSLRNTEAFF. In nucleotides, the CDR3 is TGCGCCAGCAGCTTAAGGAACACTGAAGCTTTCTTT. Full variable domain (rest looked up from reference TRBV5-1 and TRBJ1-1): KAGVTQTPRYLIKTRGQQVTLSCSPISGHRSVSWYQQTPGQGLQFLFEYFSETQRNKGNFPGRFSGRQFSNSRSEMNVSTLELGDSALYLCASSLRNTEAFFGQGTRLTVV.

The CDR3 loop is CASSSPATGELFF. The CDR3 nucleotides are TGTGCCAGCAGCTCCCCGGCCACCGGGGAGCTGTTTTTT. V usage is TRBV7-9 and J usage is TRBJ2-2; D remains ambiguous. V lost 4 bases and J lost 4, with 7 bases in between. CDR3 size: 13 residues. Germline V CDR1 and CDR2: SEHNR, FQNEAQ (reference sequence).

The rearrangement links TRBV4-1 to TRBJ2-3; D is ambiguous. The length of the CDR3 is 13 residues. Trimming pared 1 base from V and 6 bases from J, leaving 8 bases between. From germline, CDR1 is MGHRA and CDR2 YSYEKL. The CDR3 sequence is CASSQALYDTQYF. The CDR3 DNA sequence: TGCGCCAGCAGCCAAGCTTTATACGATACGCAGTATTTT.

This chain connects TRBV29-1 to TRBJ1-2; no definite D call. This CDR3 is 14 amino acids long. Germline loops: CDR1 SQVTM, CDR2 ANQGSEA. Trimming removed 0 bases from V and 2 bases from J, with 10 bases in between. CDR3 nucleotide sequence: TGCAGCGTTGAAGATAGCGGCGCCAACTATGGCTACACCTTC. Its protein is CSVEDSGANYGYTF.

This clone was seen more than once but under ten times. Mismatch with germline at one junction end may stem from a read error. V gene TRBV19 combines with J gene TRBJ2-2; 7 bases map to TRBD1. This CDR3 is built from 16 residues. The germline gives CDR1 LNHDA, CDR2 SQIVND (reference sequence). The DNA for the CDR3 is TGTGCCAGTACTATACAGACAGGGAAAATTAACGGGGAGCTGTTTTTT. Translating it yields CASTIQTGKINGELFF.

This clone was counted once. The rearrangement links TRBV15 to TRBJ2-3; TRBD2 aligns across 7 bases. The CDR3 totals 17 residues. The V gene end was trimmed by 3 bases and the J gene end by 0 bases; junction bases not matched to a gene: 9. Germline V gene lookup returns CDR1 LNHNV and CDR2 YYDKDF (reference sequence). Here the CDR3 DNA reads TGTGCCACCAGCAGGCAGGGACTAACCACTAGCACAGATACGCAGTATTTT. This sequence encodes CATSRQGLTTSTDTQYF. Drawing the rest from reference TRBV15 and TRBJ2-3, the complete variable domain is DAMVIQNPRYQVTQFGKPVTLSCSQTLNHNVMYWYQQKSSQAPKLLFHYYDKDFNNEADTPDNFQSRRPNTSFCFLDIRSPGLGDTAMYLCATSRQGLTTSTDTQYFGPGTRLTVL.

This clone was seen once. V and J are TRBV9 and TRBJ2-3, with 7 bases that match TRBD2. This CDR3 has 15 amino acids. The ends lost 3 bases at V and 2 bases at J; junction bases unmatched: 6. The germline V gene encodes CDR1 SGDLS and CDR2 YYNGEE. The CDR3 spells CASSARGGPTDTQYF. CDR3 bases: TGTGCCAGCAGCGCACGGGGAGGGCCCACAGATACGCAGTATTTT.

This clone was seen more than once but under ten times. The chain recombines TRBV29-1 with TRBJ2-1; 7 positions agree with TRBD2. This CDR3 is built from 13 residues. V shed 3 bases and J 5 bases; nucleotides not matched to a gene: 4. Germline V CDR1 and CDR2: SQVTM, ANQGSEA. CDR3 residues: CSVDSGPNNEQFF. The CDR3 nucleotides read TGCAGCGTTGATAGCGGGCCGAACAATGAGCAGTTCTTC.

Only a few counts were recorded for this clone. DNA for the CDR3: TGTGCCAGCAGCTGGGGGTCCAGCTCCTACAATGAGCAGTTCTTC. Its protein product is CASSWGSSSYNEQFF. The rearrangement uses TRBV5-6 and TRBJ2-1, with D possibly being TRBD1 or TRBD2 (5 bases each). The germline V and J ends were trimmed by 3 bases and 0 bases, with 10 bases remaining between them. CDR1 is SGHDT and CDR2 is YYEEEE in the germline V gene. The CDR3 contains 15 residues.

This clone showed up just once. The rearrangement joins TRBV6-5 to TRBJ1-6; 12 nucleotides line up with TRBD1. The germline CDR1 and CDR2 sequences are MNHEY and SVGAGI. Losses at the gene ends were 2 bases for V and 8 bases for J; bases not matched to a gene: 4. The CDR3 length is 16 residues. CDR3 sequence reads: CASSYGTGGAYSPLHF. The CDR3 bases are TGTGCCAGCAGTTACGGGACAGGGGGCGCCTATTCACCCCTCCACTTT.

The V call is TRBV14, the J call TRBJ2-1; 10 bases agree with TRBD2. V trimming: 3 bases; J trimming: 1 base; junction bases outside the gene matches: 3. CDR1 and CDR2 (germline): SGHDN, FVKESK. This CDR3 is 16 amino acids long. CDR3 DNA: TGTGCCAGCAGCCAGAGAGCGGGGGGGTCCTACAATGAGCAGTTCTTC. Translation gives CASSQRAGGSYNEQFF.

The chain has TRBV25-1 and TRBJ1-2; D may be TRBD1 (5 bases). V was trimmed by 5 bases and J by 10 bases, leaving 14 bases between them. CDR3 size: 12 residues. CDR1 and CDR2 from the germline V gene are MGHDK and SYGVNS. CDR3 sequence: CASSQGRTSYTF. The DNA for the CDR3 is TGTGCCAGCAGTCAGGGACGGACTTCCTACACCTTC.

This clone was counted a few times. The V call is TRBV25-1, the J call TRBJ2-1, with TRBD2 matching 7 bases. Germline CDR1 and CDR2: MGHDK and SYGVNS. Trimming cost V 6 bases and J 5 bases; bases outside gene matches: 13. CDR3 length equals 16 residues. The CDR3 loop reads CASSPWSGAYNNEQFF. DNA for the CDR3: TGTGCCAGCAGCCCCTGGAGCGGGGCCTACAACAATGAGCAGTTCTTC.

J is TRBJ2-3 and V is TRBV9, with 8 bases matching TRBD2. V was clipped by 7 bases and J by 0 bases; unmatched bases: 16. Germline CDR1 and CDR2: SGDLS and YYNGEE. The CDR3 sequence is 18 residues long. The CDR3 nucleotides are TGTGCCAGCGGGTCCCAGCGGGGGTCCCCAACTAGCACAGATACGCAGTATTTT. Its protein is CASGSQRGSPTSTDTQYF.

The V call is TRBV30, the J call TRBJ2-7; D is ambiguous. V was clipped by 2 bases and J by 0 bases, with 8 bases between them. The CDR3 extends over 13 amino acids. Germline V gene data show CDR1 as GTSNPN and CDR2 as SVGIG (reference sequence). In nucleotides, the CDR3 is TGTGCCTGGAGTCCAGACTTCTCCTACGAGCAGTACTTC. Protein product: CAWSPDFSYEQYF. Variable domain in full (rest from reference TRBV30 and TRBJ2-7): SQTIHQWPATLVQPVGSPLSLECTVEGTSNPNLYWYRQAAGRGLQLLFYSVGIGQISSEVPQNLSASRPQDRQFILSSKKLLLSDSGFYLCAWSPDFSYEQYFGPGTRLTVT.

This chain links TRBV5-1 with TRBJ2-2; D unresolved. The V end lost 0 bases, the J end lost 9 bases, and 6 bases lay between the germline ends. This CDR3 comprises 12 residues. The germline V gene has CDR1 SGHRS and CDR2 YFSETQ. The CDR3, as DNA: TGCGCCAGCAGCTTGGAGTCACGGGAGCTGTTTTTT. It yields the protein CASSLESRELFF.

The V gene is TRBV30, the J gene TRBJ1-2; no definite D call. Trimming left V 1 base short and J 3 bases short, with 6 bases between. Germline V gene data show CDR1 as GTSNPN and CDR2 as SVGIG (reference sequence). The CDR3 contains 12 residues. The CDR3 sequence: CAWSGSDYGYTF. Written as DNA, the CDR3 is TGTGCCTGGAGTGGATCGGACTATGGCTACACCTTC.

This clone appeared a single time. The rearrangement joins TRBV30 to TRBJ2-2, with D perhaps given as TRBD1 or TRBD2 (5 bases each). Germline CDR1 GTSNPN, CDR2 SVGIG (reference sequence). Trimming took off 4 bases at V and 4 bases at J, with 7 bases between the two ends. The CDR3 is 12 amino acids. For the CDR3, the DNA is TGTGCCTGGACTGGGGGCACCGGGGAGCTGTTTTTT. Its protein is CAWTGGTGELFF.

The chain employs TRBV30 and TRBJ2-1; 7 bases are shared with TRBD2. The J segment lost 5 bases and the V segment lost 4 bases, leaving 5 bases of the junction unmatched. Germline values: CDR1 GTSNPN, CDR2 SVGIG (reference sequence). This CDR3 is built from 13 residues. Here the CDR3 DNA reads TGTGCCTGGACGGGGGGAGGCCACAATGAGCAGTTCTTC. This gives the protein CAWTGGGHNEQFF.